The present TCR beta chain was sequenced within a study of regulatory T cells in long-lasting Graves disease. The time point was: newly diagnosed GD, antithyroid drugs for less than 3 months. RNA from PBMCs was the source of the TCR library. To make TCR beta libraries, researchers used iRepertoire HTBI primers and Arm-PCR of CDR3 regions. Via MiXCR, TCRdb re-called the multiplex PCR reads, giving one row per CDR3 protein. The repertoire holds approximately 460,000 distinct CDR3 sequences, roughly 17% seen once, with roughly a tenth in the top ten. This clonotype was detected ten times or more. The germline V gene has CDR1 MDHEN and CDR2 SYDVKM. The CDR3 sequence is 12 residues long. V gave up 1 base and J gave up 7 bases, with 6 bases separating them. These same data were also listed under a study on T cells in Graves' hyperthyroidism and ophthalmopathy. That work adds: Classification by a 13 V-J model distinguished ophthalmopathy from stable hyperthyroidism.

The chain has TRBV28 and TRBJ2-3; no clear D. Sequenced material: peripheral blood mononuclear cells (PBMCs), taken at new diagnosis, from a patient treated with antithyroid drugs. This sequence originates from a woman in her 30s with Graves disease. CDR3 in DNA: TGTGCCAGCAGTTTATCCTCTTATACGCAGTATTTT. Encoded protein: CASSLSSYTQYF. Together with reference TRBV28 and TRBJ2-3, the CDR3 gives the full variable domain: DVKVTQSSRYLVKRTGEKVFLECVQDMDHENMFWYRQDPGLGLRLIYFSYDVKMKEKGDIPEGYSVSREKKERFSLILESASTNQTSMYLCASSLSSYTQYFGPGTRLTVL.